The 15 T cell receptor beta chains below all came from one sample that was sequenced in a study of shared clonotypes between healthy human individuals. CD8 cells classed as naive were CD45RO-negative and positively selected for CCR7, excluding terminally differentiated effector memory CD45RA+ cells. Sequencing was performed with immunoSEQ multiplex PCR; in TCRdb, only in-frame clones are kept and a portion is missing. This table holds about 2.1 million clones, about 92% found once. The specimen sequenced was naive CD8+ T cells from PBMCs. These receptors all stem from a man between 18 and 35 years old in good health. Some clones in this sample may be carry-over from other donors' samples.

For this clone: The sample carries other DNA sequences with the same CDR3. The V call is TRBV27, the J call TRBJ2-7; TRBD2 might be the D (5 bases). CDR1 and CDR2 (germline): MNHEY, SMNVEV (reference sequence). The V end was cut by 2 bases, the J end by 2 bases, with 7 bases between. The CDR3 is 13 amino acids. The CDR3 region has the DNA TGTGCCAGCAGTTTAAGTAGCGCCTACGAGCAGTACTTC. As protein: CASSLSSAYEQYF.

The chain couples TRBV29-1 to TRBJ1-2, with D possibly TRBD1 on 5 matching bases. Germline CDR1 is SQVTM and CDR2 is ANQGSEA. The CDR3 extends over 18 amino acids. V dropped 3 bases and J dropped 0 bases, with 23 bases sitting between them. This chain's CDR3 is CSVDRQKTRDGANYGYTF. The CDR3 DNA follows: TGCAGCGTTGATCGGCAGAAGACTAGGGACGGGGCTAACTATGGCTACACCTTC.

The chain uses TRBV13 and TRBJ2-2, with D maybe TRBD1 (6 bases). Germline lookup yields CDR1 PRHDT and CDR2 FYEKMQ (reference sequence). This CDR3 has 15 amino acids. The germline V and J ends were trimmed by 2 bases and 1 base, with 8 bases remaining between them. CDR3 sequence: CASSLRQENTGELFF. The DNA for the CDR3 is TGTGCCAGCAGCTTACGACAGGAGAACACCGGGGAGCTGTTTTTT.

This clone was counted a single time. The CDR3, as DNA: TGTGCCAGCAGCCTAATCGAGACCCAGTACTTC. Protein sequence: CASSLIETQYF. This sequence joins TRBV7-9 and TRBJ2-5, with no clear D. The germline CDR1 and CDR2 sequences are SEHNR and FQNEAQ (reference sequence). Trimming took 5 bases from V and 5 from J, leaving 6 bases between them. The CDR3 contains 11 residues.

The CDR3 protein is CASSDSPSGGGELFF. Written as DNA, the CDR3 is TGTGCCAGCAGCGACTCCCCCTCAGGGGGCGGGGAGCTGTTTTTT. This chain joins TRBV9 and TRBJ2-2, with TRBD1 matching 7 bases. This CDR3 contains 15 residues. With V trimmed by 3 bases and J by 7 bases, 9 bases remained unmatched. Germline CDR1 reads SGDLS; CDR2 reads YYNGEE.

The chain combines TRBV5-1 with TRBJ2-7; D is unresolved. V lost 0 bases, J lost 4 bases, and 8 bases lay in between. Germline loops: CDR1 SGHRS, CDR2 YFSETQ. CDR3 length equals 13 residues. The CDR3, as DNA: TGCGCCAGCAGCTTGGGATCGGAATACGAGCAGTACTTC. It translates to CASSLGSEYEQYF.

V is TRBV9 and J is TRBJ1-1; no clear D gene. Trimming cost V 4 bases and J 1 base, with 11 bases left between them. This CDR3 contains 14 residues. Germline V gene data show CDR1 as SGDLS and CDR2 as YYNGEE. CDR3 loop: CASSSSGKNTEAFF. The CDR3 DNA sequence: TGTGCCAGCAGCTCCTCCGGGAAGAACACTGAAGCTTTCTTT. The variable domain in full, completed from reference TRBV9 and TRBJ1-1, reads DSGVTQTPKHLITATGQRVTLRCSPRSGDLSVYWYQQSLDQGLQFLIQYYNGEERAKGNILERFSAQQFPDLHSELNLSSLELGDSALYFCASSSSGKNTEAFFGQGTRLTVV.

Comments on this clone: Other DNA sequences in this sample translate to the same CDR3. This rearrangement joins TRBV27 to TRBJ1-5; tentatively, D is TRBD1 (5 bases). Germline V lookup: CDR1 MNHEY, CDR2 SMNVEV (reference sequence). CDR3 length: 14 amino acids. Trimming removed 2 bases at V and 1 base at J, with 6 bases between. CDR3 nucleotide sequence: TGTGCCAGCAGTTTACGACAGAGCAATCAGCCCCAGCATTTT. This sequence encodes CASSLRQSNQPQHF.

The genes are TRBV6-5 and TRBJ2-1, with D perhaps being TRBD1 or TRBD2 (6 bases each). The CDR3 has 13 residues. CDR1 and CDR2 from the germline V gene are MNHEY and SVGAGI. Deletions cut 6 bases from V and 8 bases from J, with 14 bases between. CDR3 DNA: TGTGCCAGCAGCTTCATGGAGGGGGATGAGCAGTTCTTC. Encoded protein: CASSFMEGDEQFF.

This clone has more than one count but fewer than ten. The rearrangement joins TRBV29-1 to TRBJ1-1; D uncertain. V was clipped by 7 bases and J by 3 bases, with 9 bases between them. Germline V gives CDR1 SQVTM, CDR2 ANQGSEA. This CDR3 spans 11 amino acids. CDR3: CSADADTEAFF. CDR3 nucleotide sequence: TGCAGCGCCGATGCGGACACTGAAGCTTTCTTT.

This chain uses TRBV7-6 with TRBJ2-1, with 9 bases identical to TRBD2. Trimming cost V 2 bases and J 9 bases; bases outside gene matches: 2. The CDR3 runs to 13 residues. The germline CDR1 and CDR2 sequences are SGHVS and FNYEAQ. CDR3 residues: CASSLSTSGEQFF. In DNA form, the CDR3 reads TGTGCCAGCAGCTTATCGACTAGCGGTGAGCAGTTCTTC.

This chain joins TRBV27 and TRBJ2-7; TRBD1 agrees at 10 bases. The CDR3 totals 15 residues. The V and J ends lost 7 bases and 4 bases, in that order; junction bases with no gene match: 10. Per germline, CDR1 MNHEY and CDR2 SMNVEV (reference sequence). The CDR3 DNA is TGTGCCAGCACCGGAGGGACAGGGGCCAGTTACGAGCAGTACTTC. Its protein is CASTGGTGASYEQYF.

The chain is built from TRBV9 and TRBJ2-7, with 7 nucleotides matching TRBD1. The CDR3 has 15 residues. Germline-derived CDR1 and CDR2 are SGDLS and YYNGEE. The trim removed 4 bases at V and 2 bases at J, leaving 9 bases unmatched. In DNA form, the CDR3 reads TGTGCCAGCAGCCCAGTACGGGACAGTCCCTACGAGCAGTACTTC. Protein: CASSPVRDSPYEQYF.

This clone was observed once. The chain links TRBV10-2 to TRBJ2-7; 10 nucleotides agree with TRBD2. Per the germline V gene, CDR1 is WSHSY and CDR2 is SAAADI. The CDR3 is made up of 20 amino acids. With V trimmed by 8 bases and J by 1 base, 23 bases remained unmatched. The CDR3, as DNA: TGCGCCAGCTTCAGCAGGGGGCTGGCTAGCGGGAGTACCGGGTCCTACGAGCAGTACTTC. Translating it yields CASFSRGLASGSTGSYEQYF.

This chain joins TRBV5-4 and TRBJ1-4; 9 nucleotides line up with TRBD1. CDR3 size: 16 residues. The J segment lost 8 bases and the V segment lost 4 bases, leaving 12 bases of the junction unmatched. Germline CDR1 and CDR2: SGHNT and YYREEE (reference sequence). The CDR3 loop is CASSIGTGGADEKLFF. In DNA, the CDR3 is TGTGCCAGCAGCATAGGCACAGGGGGCGCGGACGAAAAACTGTTTTTT.